A single sample gave rise to the 25 T cell receptor beta chains below, sequenced in a study of cytomegalovirus exposure and HLA in healthy donors. Use of 60 Vbeta and 13 Jbeta primers characterized the PCR. Generated by immunoSEQ multiplex PCR, the TCRdb table keeps only in-frame clones and is missing some. The sample has roughly 110,000 clones, more than 75% seen once. Specimen: PBMCs. These receptors were taken from a woman in her thirties or forties in good health and CMV-seropositive.

The chain couples TRBV18 to TRBJ1-1; D may be TRBD1 (6 bases). There are 14 residues in the CDR3. V was clipped by 3 bases and J by 1 base, with 9 bases between them. CDR1 and CDR2 (germline): KGHSH, LQKENI. CDR3 sequence (DNA): TGTGCCAGCTCACCGACGACAGGGAACACTGAAGCTTTCTTT. This sequence encodes CASSPTTGNTEAFF.

A few counts support this clone. The V and J genes are TRBV5-6 and TRBJ2-1; no reliable D call. Germline-derived CDR1 and CDR2 are SGHDT and YYEEEE. CDR3 length: 13 amino acids. The ends were cut back, 5 bases at V and 5 bases at J, with 11 bases in the middle. The CDR3 loop is CASSSILNNEQFF. In DNA, the CDR3 is TGTGCCAGCAGTTCTATCTTAAACAATGAGCAGTTCTTC.

The chain has TRBV5-1 and TRBJ1-4; D gene unclear. Per the germline V gene, CDR1 is SGHRS and CDR2 is YFSETQ. V shed 2 bases and J shed 5 bases, with 7 bases lying between them. The CDR3 extends over 13 amino acids. CDR3 protein: CASSLRGNEKLFF. CDR3 nucleotide sequence: TGCGCCAGCAGCTTAAGAGGGAATGAAAAACTGTTTTTT.

The V gene is TRBV5-1, the J gene TRBJ2-7, with 7 bases identical to TRBD1. The CDR3 totals 16 residues. With V trimmed by 3 bases and J by 0 bases, 9 bases remained unmatched. In germline, CDR1 is SGHRS, CDR2 YFSETQ. This CDR3 is CASSWEGTANSYEQYF. Written as DNA, the CDR3 is TGCGCCAGCAGCTGGGAAGGGACAGCTAACTCCTACGAGCAGTACTTC.

The V and J genes are TRBV9 and TRBJ1-4; D is ambiguous. V gave up 0 bases and J gave up 5 bases, with 11 bases separating them. The CDR3 is 15 amino acids. The germline gives CDR1 SGDLS, CDR2 YYNGEE. The CDR3 sequence is CASSVAGIGNEKLFF. The CDR3 DNA reads as TGTGCCAGCAGCGTAGCGGGAATTGGCAATGAAAAACTGTTTTTT.

The genes are TRBV5-1 and TRBJ2-1, with D possibly TRBD1 on 6 matching bases. From germline, CDR1 is SGHRS and CDR2 YFSETQ. Trimming cost V 0 bases and J 4 bases, with 14 bases left between them. The CDR3 is 16 residues long. CDR3 sequence (DNA): TGCGCCAGCAGCTTGGGGGGGCCTCATGGGTACAATGAGCAGTTCTTC. Translation gives CASSLGGPHGYNEQFF.

This clone was counted only a few times. The V gene is TRBV6-1, the J gene TRBJ1-1; D ambiguous. Germline V gene sequence: CDR1 MNHNS, CDR2 SASEGT. The CDR3 runs 11 residues. The germline V and J ends were trimmed by 8 bases and 1 base, with 5 bases remaining between them. CDR3 sequence reads: CASPWNTEAFF. Written as DNA, the CDR3 is TGTGCCAGCCCATGGAACACTGAAGCTTTCTTT.

The chain uses TRBV7-8 and TRBJ1-3, with TRBD1 matching 8 bases. This CDR3 spans 16 amino acids. Germline-derived CDR1 and CDR2 are SGHVS and FQNEAQ. V lost 4 bases and J lost 4; bases outside the gene matches: 9. The CDR3 is CASSSTDRAGGNTIYF. The CDR3, as DNA: TGTGCCAGCAGCTCTACGGACAGGGCAGGAGGAAACACCATATATTTT.

The rearrangement links TRBV10-3 to TRBJ2-7; the match to TRBD1 covers 10 bases. V gave up 6 bases and J gave up 4 bases; unmatched junction bases: 6. The CDR3 contains 14 residues. From germline, CDR1 is ENHRY and CDR2 SYGVKD. CDR3 loop: CAISSGTGVYEQYF. The CDR3 DNA sequence: TGTGCCATCAGCTCCGGGACAGGGGTTTACGAGCAGTACTTC.

The chain joins TRBV18 to TRBJ1-1; D is uncertain. The germline V gene has CDR1 KGHSH and CDR2 LQKENI. V lost 6 bases, J lost 4 bases, and 9 bases lay in between. The CDR3 is 12 amino acids. The CDR3, as DNA: TGTGCCAGCTCGCCTAGTTCCACTGAAGCTTTCTTT. Translation gives CASSPSSTEAFF.

The DNA for the CDR3 is TGTGCCAGCAGTTACTCGTCCCTAGACTCCTACGAGCAGTACTTC. This codes for CASSYSSLDSYEQYF. This sequence joins TRBV6-5 and TRBJ2-7; D not resolved. Germline CDR1 MNHEY, CDR2 SVGAGI. V was trimmed by 0 bases and J by 0 bases, leaving 9 bases between them. This CDR3 spans 15 amino acids.

The chain combines TRBV5-1 with TRBJ2-2; 10 bases match TRBD2. After removal of 5 bases from V and 6 bases from J, the junction contained 7 bases not matched to a gene. In germline, CDR1 is SGHRS, CDR2 YFSETQ. This CDR3 is built from 15 residues. The CDR3: CASSYSGGFAGELFF. DNA for the CDR3: TGCGCCAGCAGTTATAGCGGGGGGTTCGCCGGGGAGCTGTTTTTT.

The chain uses TRBV18 and TRBJ1-1; 7 bases map to TRBD1. Germline trimming cut 5 bases from V and 7 bases from J; bases unmatched to any gene: 7. The CDR3 runs to 13 residues. Germline CDR1 reads KGHSH; CDR2 reads LQKENI. The CDR3 here is CASSDDRDLEAFF. The CDR3 nucleotides are TGTGCCAGCTCAGACGACAGGGACCTTGAAGCTTTCTTT.

This chain joins TRBV5-1 and TRBJ1-1; 9 bases are shared with TRBD1. V lost 3 bases to trimming and J lost 6 bases; unmatched junction nucleotides: 6. CDR3 size: 14 residues. In germline, CDR1 is SGHRS, CDR2 YFSETQ. The CDR3 sequence: CASSSGQGMSEAFF. The CDR3, as DNA: TGCGCCAGCAGCTCGGGACAGGGAATGTCTGAAGCTTTCTTT.

The rearrangement uses TRBV20-1 and TRBJ2-7, with D possibly being TRBD2 (5 bases). The CDR3 is made up of 11 amino acids. Trimming pared 5 bases from V and 3 bases from J, leaving 8 bases between. Germline CDR1 and CDR2: DFQATT and SNEGSKA (reference sequence). The chain's CDR3 is CSAPRDYEQYF. CDR3 bases: TGCAGTGCTCCCCGGGACTACGAGCAGTACTTC.

This chain uses TRBV27 with TRBJ2-3; D possibly corresponds to TRBD1 (6 bases). Per the germline V gene, CDR1 is MNHEY and CDR2 is SMNVEV (reference sequence). The CDR3 runs 15 residues. V lost 3 bases and J 2 bases, leaving 12 bases between the germline ends. In nucleotides, the CDR3 is TGTGCCAGCAGTTTTTTGGGGGCCACCACAGATACGCAGTATTTT. Protein: CASSFLGATTDTQYF.

This clone showed up just a few times. The CDR3 loop reads CASSERQGNTEAFF. The CDR3 coding sequence is TGTGCCAGCAGTGAAAGACAGGGGAACACTGAAGCTTTCTTT. The rearrangement uses TRBV6-1 and TRBJ1-1; 7 positions match TRBD1. The CDR3 loop spans 14 amino acids. The V segment lost 2 bases and the J segment 1 base; nucleotides outside the gene matches: 1. Germline values: CDR1 MNHNS, CDR2 SASEGT.

The gene calls are TRBV2 and TRBJ1-2, with 10 bases aligning to TRBD1. Germline loops: CDR1 SNHLY, CDR2 FYNNEI. CDR3 length: 14 residues. V shed 8 bases and J 4 bases; nucleotides not matched to a gene: 7. The DNA of the CDR3 is TGTGCCAGCCGGGACAGGGGTCAGTCCTATGGCTACACCTTC. It encodes CASRDRGQSYGYTF.

Points on this clone: A read error may account for a junction end that differs from germline. CDR3: CSSSLASGGGNSPLHF. For the CDR3, the DNA is TGTTCCAGCAGCTTAGCATCGGGCGGGGGTAATTCACCCCTCCACTTT. The chain uses TRBV7-9 and TRBJ1-6, with a possible D match to TRBD1 (5 bases). The length of the CDR3 is 16 residues. CDR1 and CDR2 (germline): SEHNR, FQNEAQ (reference sequence).

The chain combines TRBV11-2 with TRBJ2-7, with a possible D match to TRBD1 (5 bases). V lost 0 bases, J lost 3 bases, and 18 bases lay in between. Looked up from germline, CDR1 is SGHAT and CDR2 is FQNNGV. This CDR3 region has 17 residues. DNA of the CDR3: TGTGCCAGCAGCTTAGAGGGTCGCCAGGGATCCCTCTACGAGCAGTACTTC. Translating it yields CASSLEGRQGSLYEQYF.

This clone appeared a single time. The V gene is TRBV19, the J gene TRBJ2-5, with D maybe TRBD2 (7 bases). V was cut by 9 bases and J by 2 bases, with 19 bases left in between. From germline, CDR1 is LNHDA and CDR2 SQIVND (reference sequence). CDR3 length: 15 amino acids. The CDR3 nucleotides read TGTGCCAGACTATTCCGCGGGGGCCGACAAGAGACCCAGTACTTC. Translating it yields CARLFRGGRQETQYF.

This clone was observed a single time. The CDR3 DNA is TGTGCCAGCAGCGGAGCCCACAGGTTTAATAGCAATCAGCCCCAGCATTTT. This codes for CASSGAHRFNSNQPQHF. The chain couples TRBV7-8 to TRBJ1-5; perhaps TRBD1 as D (5 bases). The CDR3 length is 17 residues. V was trimmed by 5 bases and J by 0 bases, leaving 17 bases between them. Germline assignment: CDR1 SGHVS and CDR2 FQNEAQ.

The chain's CDR3 is CASSEHSSSYNEQFF. The CDR3, as DNA: TGTGCCAGCAGTGAACACAGCAGCTCCTACAATGAGCAGTTCTTC. V usage is TRBV25-1 and J usage is TRBJ2-1, with D uncertain. The ends were cut back, 2 bases at V and 0 bases at J, with 8 bases in the middle. The CDR3 loop spans 15 amino acids. Germline CDR1 reads MGHDK; CDR2 reads SYGVNS.

The CDR3, as DNA: TGCGCCAGCAGCCAAGAGGGGGGTCTTGAGGCTTTCTTT. Its translation: CASSQEGGLEAFF. This chain joins TRBV4-1 and TRBJ1-1, with TRBD1 as a possible D gene (5 bases). Germline V gene data show CDR1 as MGHRA and CDR2 as YSYEKL. The CDR3 is 13 residues long. Deletions cut 0 bases from V and 11 bases from J, with 13 bases between.

The V gene is TRBV6-6, the J gene TRBJ1-2; tentative D call: TRBD1 (6 bases). Germline V CDR1 and CDR2: MNHNY, SVGAGI (reference sequence). The CDR3 totals 15 residues. V was trimmed by 8 bases and J by 0 bases, leaving 16 bases between them. This chain's CDR3 is CASSHGTPANYGYTF. The CDR3 DNA reads as TGTGCCAGCTCCCATGGGACACCAGCTAACTATGGCTACACCTTC.